This TCR beta chain was sequenced for a study of Ad26.COV2.S vaccination and SARS-CoV-2 variants. As to this clone: Its antigen is undetermined.

Treatment noted: 15 to 20 received Ad26.COV2.S at low or high dose, single or two shots; roughly five received placebo; per-sample allocation not given. Day 63 after the first injection of vaccine or placebo was the sampling time. CDR3 size: 14 residues. CDR1 SGHNT and CDR2 YYREEE come from the germline V gene (reference sequence). After removal of 4 bases from V and 2 bases from J, the junction contained 5 bases not matched to a gene. General study findings and limits: It was reported that spike-specific CD8+ and CD4+ T cell responses were substantially broad after vaccination.

The repertoire was sequenced with immunoSEQ multiplex PCR; TCRdb's copy has only in-frame clones and lacks some. The sample includes 350,000 to 450,000 clones, 83% of them seen just once. This clonotype was sampled from a person aged 18 to 65 who received the Ad26.COV2.S COVID-19 vaccine or a placebo. V gene TRBV5-4 combines with J gene TRBJ2-5; 7 bases are a match to TRBD1. The sample in question was peripheral blood, obtained in a trial of Ad26.COV2.S vaccine versus placebo. The DNA for the CDR3 is TGTGCCAGCAGCGGGGGACAGACTCAAGAGACCCAGTACTTC. Translating gives CASSGGQTQETQYF.